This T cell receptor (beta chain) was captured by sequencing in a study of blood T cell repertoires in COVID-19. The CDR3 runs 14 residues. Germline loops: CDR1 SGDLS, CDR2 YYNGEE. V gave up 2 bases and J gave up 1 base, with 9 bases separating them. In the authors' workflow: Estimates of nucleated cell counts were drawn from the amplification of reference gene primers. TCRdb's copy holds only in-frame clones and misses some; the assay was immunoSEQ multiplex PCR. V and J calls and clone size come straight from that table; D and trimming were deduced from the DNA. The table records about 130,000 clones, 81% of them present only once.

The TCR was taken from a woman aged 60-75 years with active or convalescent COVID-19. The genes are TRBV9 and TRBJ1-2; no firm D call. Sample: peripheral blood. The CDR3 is CASSVGGLNYGYTF. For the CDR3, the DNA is TGTGCCAGCAGCGTTGGCGGCCTTAACTATGGCTACACCTTC. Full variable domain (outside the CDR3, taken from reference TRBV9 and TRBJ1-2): DSGVTQTPKHLITATGQRVTLRCSPRSGDLSVYWYQQSLDQGLQFLIQYYNGEERAKGNILERFSAQQFPDLHSELNLSSLELGDSALYFCASSVGGLNYGYTFGSGTRLTVV.